The TCR beta chain under discussion was sequenced for a study of T-cell memory formation after mild COVID-19. TCRdb analysed the 5' RACE reads with MiXCR anew, one entry per CDR3 protein. Of 350,000 to 450,000 distinct CDR3 sequences listed, roughly 20% are singletons. V was pared by 4 bases and J by 2 bases, with 10 bases between. Germline loops: CDR1 KGHDR, CDR2 SFDVKD. The CDR3 consists of 14 residues. The sample comprised PBMCs or a T cell subset sorted from them (not recorded which). The receptor comes from an adult woman who had mild COVID-19 (a few samples of this study predate the infection). Cell type and time point are not known. The chain is built from TRBV24-1 and TRBJ2-5; D might be TRBD1 (5 bases). The CDR3 DNA sequence: TGTGCCACCAGTGACCGGACACAACAAGAGACCCAGTACTTC. Its protein product is CATSDRTQQETQYF.